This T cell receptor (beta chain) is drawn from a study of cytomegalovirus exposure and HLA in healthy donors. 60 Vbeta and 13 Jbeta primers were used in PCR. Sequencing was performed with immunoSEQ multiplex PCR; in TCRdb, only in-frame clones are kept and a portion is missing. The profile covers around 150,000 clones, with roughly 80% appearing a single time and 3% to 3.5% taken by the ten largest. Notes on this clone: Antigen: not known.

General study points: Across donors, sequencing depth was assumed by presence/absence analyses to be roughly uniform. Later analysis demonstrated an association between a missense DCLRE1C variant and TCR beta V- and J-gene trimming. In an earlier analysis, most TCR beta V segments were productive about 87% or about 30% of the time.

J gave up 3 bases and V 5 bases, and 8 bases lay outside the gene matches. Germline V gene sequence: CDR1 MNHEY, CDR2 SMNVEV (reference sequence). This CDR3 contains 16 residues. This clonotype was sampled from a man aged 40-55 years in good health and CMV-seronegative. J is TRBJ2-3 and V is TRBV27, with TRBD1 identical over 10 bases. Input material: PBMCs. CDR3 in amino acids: CASSRKGQGRTDTQYF. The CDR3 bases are TGTGCCAGCAGTAGAAAGGGACAGGGGAGGACAGATACGCAGTATTTT.